This is a list of T cell receptor beta chains from one sample in a study of STAT5B mutations in CD4+ large granular lymphocyte leukemia. TCRdb's copy holds only in-frame clones and misses some; the assay was immunoSEQ multiplex PCR. Among roughly 40,000 clones, just over 85% were seen once, and the ten largest hold about 2.5%. The sequencing input was CD4+ T cells from blood buffy coats. The receptor source for this set is a human donor in good health. CDR3s include the opening cysteine and the closing phenylalanine or tryptophan. The order of the fields is V gene, J gene, D gene, clone size, CDR3 protein, CDR3 DNA. The D gene is left open where the match is weak. A row's size may be missing; if present it is once, few, many or a size class.

>TRBV5-6|TRBJ1-1|-|-
CASSLTFRDRENTEAFF
TGTGCCAGCAGCTTGACCTTCCGTGACAGAGAGAACACTGAAGCTTTCTTT
>TRBV27|TRBJ2-2|-|once
CASSFRTLGNTGELFF
TGTGCCAGCAGTTTTCGGACCCTAGGGAACACCGGGGAGCTGTTTTTT
>TRBV20-1|TRBJ2-3|-|-
CSAEVRHTQYF
TGCAGTGCTGAAGTTAGGCATACGCAGTATTTT
>TRBV29-1|TRBJ2-3|-|-
CSVIWRYLTDTQYF
TGCAGCGTTATCTGGCGTTACCTCACAGATACGCAGTATTTT
>TRBV4-2|TRBJ1-3|-|-
CASSQGASGNTIYF
TGTGCCAGCAGCCAGGGGGCCTCTGGAAACACCATATATTTT
>TRBV7-2|TRBJ2-7|-|-
CASSLGDTAYEQYF
TGTGCCAGCAGCTTAGGGGACACTGCCTACGAGCAGTACTTC
>TRBV6-5|TRBJ2-7|-|-
CASSPQAYEQYF
TGTGCCAGCAGCCCTCAAGCCTACGAGCAGTACTTC
>TRBV30|TRBJ2-5|TRBD2|-
CAWTLSGRQTQYF
TGTGCCTGGACCCTTAGCGGGAGACAGACCCAGTACTTC
>TRBV18|TRBJ2-1|-|-
CASSPPTGNEQFF
TGTGCCAGCTCACCACCGACGGGTAATGAGCAGTTCTTC
>TRBV2|TRBJ1-2|-|large
CASGRDYYGYTF
TGTGCCAGCGGGAGGGATTACTATGGCTACACCTTC
>TRBV6-1|TRBJ1-2|-|once
CASSEYRANGYTF
TGTGCCAGCAGTGAGTACAGGGCAAATGGCTACACCTTC
>TRBV7-9|TRBJ1-3|-|-
CASSPSGNTIYF
TGTGCCAGCAGCCCCAGCGGAAACACCATATATTTT
>TRBV7-9|TRBJ2-5|-|-
CASSLSGKETQYF
TGTGCCAGCAGCCTCAGCGGCAAAGAGACCCAGTACTTC
>TRBV7-9|TRBJ2-2|-|-
CASSPGSYRPGELFF
TGTGCCAGCAGTCCAGGGTCCTACCGGCCCGGGGAGCTGTTTTTT
>TRBV7-2|TRBJ1-1|-|few
CASSRQGNTEAFF
TGTGCCAGCAGTCGGCAGGGAAACACTGAAGCTTTCTTT
>TRBV7-2|TRBJ1-2|-|once
CASSFTDTGYGYTF
TGTGCCAGCAGCTTCACAGACACTGGCTATGGCTACACCTTC
>TRBV28|TRBJ1-2|TRBD1|few
CASSPGDRANGYTF
TGTGCCAGCAGTCCTGGGGACAGGGCGAATGGCTACACCTTC
>TRBV2|TRBJ2-7|-|-
CASSEDVDEQYF
TGTGCCAGCAGTGAAGACGTCGACGAGCAGTACTTC
>TRBV27|TRBJ2-5|TRBD2|-
CASSSISSGGETQYF
TGTGCCAGCAGTTCTATATCTAGCGGAGGGGAGACCCAGTACTTC
>TRBV29-1|TRBJ2-7|TRBD2|-
CSVARLAGPSYEQYF
TGCAGCGTCGCGCGACTAGCGGGGCCCTCCTACGAGCAGTACTTC
>TRBV4-1|TRBJ2-6|TRBD2|once
CASSQGAGGGSGANVLTF
TGCGCCAGCAGCCAAGGAGCGGGAGGGGGCTCTGGGGCCAACGTCCTGACTTTC
>TRBV7-3|TRBJ2-7|TRBD1|once
CASSLGRQGKYEQYF
TGTGCCAGCAGCTTAGGCCGACAGGGGAAGTACGAGCAGTACTTC
>TRBV30|TRBJ1-3|-|-
CAWRADRSGNTIYF
TGTGCCTGGAGAGCGGACCGCTCTGGAAACACCATATATTTT
>TRBV11-2|TRBJ2-3|TRBD2|-
CASSSRGSGRPGDTQYF
TGTGCCAGCAGCTCCCGGGGTAGCGGGAGGCCCGGAGATACGCAGTATTTT
>TRBV28|TRBJ2-2|-|-
CASSPSIGNTGELFF
TGTGCCAGCAGTCCTTCCATAGGGAACACCGGGGAGCTGTTTTTT
>TRBV9|TRBJ2-3|-|-
CASSVVPGQADTQYF
TGTGCCAGCAGCGTAGTTCCAGGTCAGGCAGATACGCAGTATTTT
>TRBV28|TRBJ2-7|-|once
CASLRRNSYEQYF
TGTGCCAGTCTCCGGAGAAACTCCTACGAGCAGTACTTC
>TRBV27|TRBJ2-2|-|once
CASRFASPGELFF
TGTGCCAGCCGCTTCGCCAGCCCCGGGGAGCTGTTTTTT
>TRBV7-2|TRBJ1-2|TRBD1|-
CASSFRTGGNYGYTF
TGTGCCAGCAGTTTCAGGACAGGGGGAAACTATGGCTACACCTTC
>TRBV7-3|TRBJ2-1|-|-
CASSSGNRLLGEQFF
TGTGCCAGCAGCTCAGGGAACCGACTTCTGGGGGAGCAGTTCTTC
>TRBV14|TRBJ1-1|-|few
CASSPFPDSNTEAFF
TGTGCCAGCAGCCCTTTTCCGGACTCGAACACTGAAGCTTTCTTT
>TRBV5-4|TRBJ1-6|-|-
CASSSAGETYNSPLHF
TGTGCCAGCAGCTCCGCAGGGGAGACCTATAATTCACCCCTCCACTTT
>TRBV7-2|TRBJ2-5|-|-
CASSLVVQETQYF
TGTGCCAGCAGCTTAGTAGTTCAAGAGACCCAGTACTTC
>TRBV4-2|TRBJ2-5|TRBD2|-
CASSPQGGISGGRYETQYF
TGTGCCAGCAGCCCCCAGGGAGGTATTTCCGGCGGGAGGTATGAGACCCAGTACTTC
>TRBV4-3|TRBJ1-5|-|-
CASSQDLDQPQHF
TGCGCCAGCAGCCAAGATTTAGATCAGCCCCAGCATTTT
>TRBV15|TRBJ2-7|TRBD2|few
CATSRGLAGEGYEQYF
TGTGCCACCAGCCGGGGGCTAGCGGGAGAGGGCTACGAGCAGTACTTC
>TRBV7-9|TRBJ2-1|TRBD1|-
CASSSRGGDRGLREQFF
TGTGCCAGCAGCTCCCGAGGAGGGGACAGGGGCTTACGTGAACAGTTCTTC
>TRBV4-1|TRBJ1-1|-|-
CASSQAKTNTEAFF
TGCGCCAGCAGCCAAGCAAAGACGAACACTGAAGCTTTCTTT